This TCR beta chain was captured by sequencing in a study of blood T cell repertoires in COVID-19. Study overall: Both acute and convalescent COVID-19 samples were obtained from the United States, Italy and Spain.

Germline assignment: CDR1 SGHTA and CDR2 FQGTGA. V was pared by 0 bases and J by 8 bases, with 10 bases of the junction left unmatched. The CDR3 runs to 16 residues. Libraries were prepared by immunoSEQ multiplex PCR; TCRdb keeps only in-frame clonotypes and omits some of them. Of 120,000 to 150,000 clones in the sample, under 85% are singletons; the top ten hold more than 1.5%. The TCR sequence derives from a human donor in a cohort sampled during active COVID-19. Input material: peripheral blood. The gene calls are TRBV7-3 and TRBJ2-1; the match to TRBD2 covers 7 bases. CDR3 protein: CASSLTGGTPTDEQFF. The DNA of the CDR3 is TGTGCCAGCAGCTTAACCGGGGGGACCCCAACCGATGAGCAGTTCTTC.